The 2 T cell receptor beta chains given below trace back to one sample, sequenced in a study of blood T cell repertoires in COVID-19. The repertoire was sequenced with immunoSEQ multiplex PCR; TCRdb's copy has only in-frame clones and lacks some. In the table there are tens of thousands of clones, approximately 88% of which are singletons. The sample was peripheral blood. The receptors stem from a human donor in a cohort sampled during active COVID-19.

The rearrangement links TRBV18 to TRBJ2-2, with a possible D match to TRBD2 (5 bases). Per the germline V gene, CDR1 is KGHSH and CDR2 is LQKENI. There are 13 residues in the CDR3. V was pared by 2 bases and J by 8 bases, with 9 bases between. CDR3 loop: CASSPEGLGELFF. The CDR3 nucleotides are TGTGCCAGCTCACCAGAGGGATTAGGGGAGCTGTTTTTT.

The chain is built from TRBV5-5 and TRBJ1-5; D is perhaps TRBD1 (5 bases). Germline V CDR1 and CDR2: SGHKS, YYEKEE (reference sequence). Trimming stripped 3 bases from V and 5 bases from J, with 15 bases between. The CDR3 loop spans 15 amino acids. The CDR3 loop reads CASSSPPWGDQPQHF. The CDR3 DNA is TGTGCCAGCAGCTCTCCTCCTTGGGGGGATCAGCCCCAGCATTTT.